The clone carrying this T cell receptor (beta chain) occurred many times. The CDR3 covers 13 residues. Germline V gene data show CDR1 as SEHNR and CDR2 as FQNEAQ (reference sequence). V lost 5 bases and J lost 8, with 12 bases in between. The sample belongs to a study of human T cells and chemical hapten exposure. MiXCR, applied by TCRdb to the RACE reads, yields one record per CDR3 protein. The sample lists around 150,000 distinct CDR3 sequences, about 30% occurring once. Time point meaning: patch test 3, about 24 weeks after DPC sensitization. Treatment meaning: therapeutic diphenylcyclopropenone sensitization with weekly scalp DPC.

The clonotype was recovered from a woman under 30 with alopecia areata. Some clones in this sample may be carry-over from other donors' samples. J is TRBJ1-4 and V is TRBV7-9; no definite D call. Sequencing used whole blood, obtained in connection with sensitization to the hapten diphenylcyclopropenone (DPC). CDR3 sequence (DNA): TGTGCCAGCAGCCCCCCGGCGGAGGAAAAACTGTTTTTT. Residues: CASSPPAEEKLFF.